The present TCR beta chain was sequenced within a study of cytomegalovirus exposure and HLA in healthy donors. Study-level points and caveats: An analysis that came later showed most CMV-associated TCR beta chains appearing HLA-restricted. With later analysis, a missense DCLRE1C variant became linked to TCR beta V- and J-gene trimming. Follow-up analysis found HLA locus-dependent TCR association rates, highest for DRB1 and lowest for HLA-C.

This CDR3 contains 14 residues. Trimming at V came to 6 bases and at J to 3 bases, leaving 7 bases not matched to a gene. In germline, CDR1 is LNHDA, CDR2 SQIVND (reference sequence). About this clone itself: Its antigen is unidentified.

The PCR contained 60 Vbeta and 13 Jbeta primers. Measured with immunoSEQ multiplex PCR; TCRdb has only the in-frame clones, and not every one. The sample records approximately 140,000 clones, over 60% being singletons. The chain carries TRBV19 and TRBJ2-7; 8 bases map to TRBD2. The specimen sequenced was PBMCs. This TCR was sampled from a man in his forties or fifties in good health and CMV-seropositive. DNA for the CDR3: TGTGCCAGTAGACCCTCGGGAGGGAGCTACGAGCAGTACTTC. It yields the protein CASRPSGGSYEQYF.